The 22 T cell receptor beta chains below all came from one sample that was sequenced in a study of blood T cell repertoires in COVID-19. Clones were sequenced by immunoSEQ multiplex PCR, and TCRdb holds only the in-frame ones, with some missing. This table holds 250,000 to 300,000 clones, around 86% found once. Sequenced sample: peripheral blood. The origin of the receptors is a woman aged 55 to 70 with active or convalescent COVID-19.

This chain links TRBV4-1 with TRBJ2-7, with 11 bases aligning to TRBD2. CDR3 length equals 16 residues. The V segment lost 0 bases and the J segment 2 bases; nucleotides outside the gene matches: 3. Per germline, CDR1 MGHRA and CDR2 YSYEKL. DNA of the CDR3: TGCGCCAGCAGCCAAGAAGAGACTAGCGGGGCCTACGAGCAGTACTTC. Translated: CASSQEETSGAYEQYF.

The V gene is TRBV7-2, the J gene TRBJ1-5; D might be TRBD1 (6 bases). Germline CDR1 SGHTA, CDR2 FQGNSA. The V gene lost 5 bases and the J gene lost 0 bases, with 11 bases spanning the gap. This CDR3 comprises 15 residues. As DNA, the CDR3 is TGTGCCAGCAGCCGTTGGACAGATAGCAATCAGCCCCAGCATTTT. This translates into CASSRWTDSNQPQHF.

This chain joins TRBV10-3 and TRBJ1-1; D might be TRBD1 (6 bases). V was shortened by 8 bases and J by 1 base, with 14 bases between the two germline ends. Germline loops: CDR1 ENHRY, CDR2 SYGVKD. The CDR3 is 14 residues long. The CDR3 coding sequence is TGTGCCATCCGCCAAGGACAGACGAACACTGAAGCTTTCTTT. Protein product: CAIRQGQTNTEAFF.

The genes are TRBV4-3 and TRBJ2-2; weak D call: TRBD1 (6 bases). The CDR3 runs to 16 residues. Germline V gives CDR1 LGHNA, CDR2 YSLEER. V lost 0 bases and J lost 5, with 13 bases in between. The DNA of the CDR3 is TGCGCCAGCAGCCAAGAGGCAGGGGTCTGGACCGGGGAGCTGTTTTTT. The encoded protein is CASSQEAGVWTGELFF.

In this sample, this clone turned up many times. The chain recombines TRBV4-3 with TRBJ1-2; a possible D gene is TRBD1 (5 bases). This CDR3 has 14 amino acids. The V gene lost 0 bases and the J gene lost 7 bases, with 12 bases spanning the gap. Germline V gene data show CDR1 as LGHNA and CDR2 as YSLEER. This CDR3 reads CASSQDRDSSGYTF. DNA of the CDR3: TGCGCCAGCAGCCAAGACAGGGACTCGTCTGGCTACACCTTC.

The chain joins TRBV6-2 or TRBV6-3 to TRBJ2-7; D perhaps matches TRBD2 (5 bases). Trimming left V 3 bases short and J 3 bases short, with 6 bases between. CDR1 is MNHEY and CDR2 is SVGEGT in the germline V gene. This CDR3 is 12 amino acids long. The CDR3 loop is CASSYSDYEQYF. In DNA, the CDR3 is TGTGCCAGCAGTTATAGCGACTACGAGCAGTACTTC.

This chain uses TRBV13 with TRBJ1-5, with 8 bases identical to TRBD1. This CDR3 has 15 amino acids. CDR1 PRHDT and CDR2 FYEKMQ come from the germline V gene (reference sequence). V gave up 0 bases and J gave up 7 bases; unmatched junction bases: 5. The chain's CDR3 is CASSLGDRARQPQHF. The CDR3 bases are TGTGCCAGCAGCTTAGGGGACAGGGCAAGACAGCCCCAGCATTTT.

The chain joins TRBV2 to TRBJ1-1; D may be TRBD1 (5 bases). Trimming removed 7 bases from V and 6 bases from J, with 9 bases in between. Germline V gene sequence: CDR1 SNHLY, CDR2 FYNNEI. The CDR3 contains 11 residues. CDR3 protein: CASIREAEAFF. As DNA, the CDR3 is TGTGCCAGCATCAGGGAGGCTGAAGCTTTCTTT.

The V gene is TRBV5-4, the J gene TRBJ2-7; 8 bases align to TRBD1. Germline CDR1 is SGHNT and CDR2 is YYREEE (reference sequence). The CDR3 covers 14 residues. The V segment lost 3 bases and the J segment 2 bases; nucleotides outside the gene matches: 4. CDR3 residues: CASSSVDRAYEQYF. The CDR3 DNA is TGTGCCAGCAGCTCAGTGGACAGGGCCTACGAGCAGTACTTC.

This chain connects TRBV25-1 to TRBJ2-5, with 15 bases fitting TRBD2. The CDR3 is made up of 15 amino acids. The J segment lost 4 bases and the V segment lost 7 bases, leaving 4 bases of the junction unmatched. Germline lookup yields CDR1 MGHDK and CDR2 SYGVNS. CDR3 coding DNA: TGTGCCAGCACTAGGACTAGCGGGGGGGCAGAGACCCAGTACTTC. It translates to CASTRTSGGAETQYF.

The chain has TRBV5-4 and TRBJ2-5; 9 bases line up with TRBD1. The germline V gene has CDR1 SGHNT and CDR2 YYREEE (reference sequence). V shed 4 bases, J shed 3 bases, and the junction held 7 bases outside the gene matches. This CDR3 region has 15 residues. Here the CDR3 DNA reads TGTGCCAGCAGCGGTGGGGGACAGGGAAAAGAGACCCAGTACTTC. Amino acids: CASSGGGQGKETQYF. The variable domain in full, completed from reference TRBV5-4 and TRBJ2-5, reads ETGVTQSPTHLIKTRGQQVTLRCSSQSGHNTVSWYQQALGQGPQFIFQYYREEENGRGNFPPRFSGLQFPNYSSELNVNALELDDSALYLCASSGGGQGKETQYFGPGTRLLVL.

On this clone itself: Sequence at one end of the junction differs from germline and may be a read error. The CDR3 DNA sequence: TGTGCCAGCAGCCCAGGGGTCGCGGAGGACTTC. Its translation is CASSPGVAEDF. The chain employs TRBV2 and TRBJ2-7, with a tentative D call TRBD1 (6 bases). Germline lookup yields CDR1 SNHLY and CDR2 FYNNEI. The CDR3 runs to 11 residues.

The chain combines TRBV3-1 (or the pseudogene TRBV3-2) with TRBJ2-7; no clear D. CDR1 and CDR2 (germline): LGHDT, YNNKEL (reference sequence). The CDR3 consists of 16 residues. The germline V and J ends were trimmed by 4 bases and 6 bases, with 22 bases remaining between them. CDR3 bases: TGTGCCAGCAGCCTTTCCCCAGCCCAGAGAGGAGCCGAGCAGTACTTC. Its translation: CASSLSPAQRGAEQYF.

The chain employs TRBV10-3 and TRBJ1-5, with 10 bases identical to TRBD1. This CDR3 is 16 amino acids long. The V gene end was trimmed by 6 bases and the J gene end by 4 bases; junction bases not matched to a gene: 9. Germline CDR1 is ENHRY and CDR2 is SYGVKD. The chain's CDR3 is CAISDGDRGTNQPQHF. In DNA, the CDR3 is TGTGCCATCAGCGATGGGGACAGGGGAACTAATCAGCCCCAGCATTTT.

The J gene is TRBJ1-1, the V gene TRBV3-1 (or the pseudogene TRBV3-2); maybe TRBD1 (6 bases). Germline CDR1 and CDR2: LGHDT and YNNKEL (reference sequence). Trimming removed 7 bases at V and 1 base at J, with 16 bases between. CDR3 length equals 15 residues. CDR3 coding DNA: TGTGCCAGCACCCGGGGGGGCGCGCAGAACACTGAAGCTTTCTTT. It encodes CASTRGGAQNTEAFF.

V and J are TRBV9 and TRBJ2-3, with D possibly being TRBD2 (7 bases). Germline CDR1 is SGDLS and CDR2 is YYNGEE. Trimming shortened V by 2 bases and J by 2 bases, and 12 bases separated the two germline ends. The CDR3 spans 15 residues. CDR3 sequence: CASSVGGQVTDTQYF. In DNA, the CDR3 is TGTGCCAGCAGCGTGGGGGGGCAGGTCACAGATACGCAGTATTTT.

V gene TRBV6-5 combines with J gene TRBJ2-1; possibly TRBD1 for D (6 bases). Germline assignment: CDR1 MNHEY and CDR2 SVGAGI. This CDR3 is 13 amino acids long. This chain's CDR3 is CAIQPTGTNEQFF. The CDR3, as DNA: TGTGCTATTCAACCCACAGGGACCAATGAGCAGTTCTTC.

The chain combines TRBV5-4 with TRBJ2-5; 7 bases are shared with TRBD1. Germline CDR1 is SGHNT and CDR2 is YYREEE (reference sequence). This CDR3 region has 14 residues. After removal of 4 bases from V and 5 bases from J, the junction contained 8 bases not matched to a gene. The CDR3 here is CASSPDGTVETQYF. The CDR3 DNA reads as TGTGCCAGCAGCCCGGACGGGACAGTCGAGACCCAGTACTTC.

This chain links TRBV29-1 with TRBJ1-1, with D tentatively TRBD1 (5 bases). Trimming left V 4 bases short and J 0 bases short, with 12 bases between. CDR3 length equals 14 residues. Germline loops: CDR1 SQVTM, CDR2 ANQGSEA. In DNA, the CDR3 is TGCAGCGTTGGGCAGGGCGGAATGAACACTGAAGCTTTCTTT. It encodes CSVGQGGMNTEAFF.

This chain uses TRBV5-5 with TRBJ2-7, with D possibly matching TRBD1 (6 bases). The CDR3 spans 15 residues. The germline gives CDR1 SGHKS, CDR2 YYEKEE (reference sequence). V gave up 4 bases and J gave up 2 bases, with 16 bases separating them. CDR3 protein: CASSLRTQGPYEQYF. Here the CDR3 DNA reads TGTGCCAGCAGCCTTAGGACTCAGGGGCCCTACGAGCAGTACTTC.

The J gene is TRBJ1-2, the V gene TRBV27; tentatively, D is TRBD1 (6 bases). The CDR3 totals 14 residues. CDR1 and CDR2 (germline): MNHEY, SMNVEV (reference sequence). Trimming removed 8 bases at V and 4 bases at J, with 17 bases between. The CDR3 DNA reads TGTGCCAGCCGGGAGGGAGGGGGGATCTATGGCTACACCTTC. Translation: CASREGGGIYGYTF.

The chain employs TRBV3-1 (or the pseudogene TRBV3-2) and TRBJ2-1; a weak D match, TRBD1 (7 bases). Germline-derived CDR1 and CDR2 are LGHDT and YNNKEL (reference sequence). The CDR3 is made up of 14 amino acids. V shed 6 bases and J shed 1 base, with 10 bases lying between them. CDR3: CASREGASYNEQFF. The CDR3 DNA is TGTGCCAGCAGGGAGGGGGCGTCCTACAATGAGCAGTTCTTC.